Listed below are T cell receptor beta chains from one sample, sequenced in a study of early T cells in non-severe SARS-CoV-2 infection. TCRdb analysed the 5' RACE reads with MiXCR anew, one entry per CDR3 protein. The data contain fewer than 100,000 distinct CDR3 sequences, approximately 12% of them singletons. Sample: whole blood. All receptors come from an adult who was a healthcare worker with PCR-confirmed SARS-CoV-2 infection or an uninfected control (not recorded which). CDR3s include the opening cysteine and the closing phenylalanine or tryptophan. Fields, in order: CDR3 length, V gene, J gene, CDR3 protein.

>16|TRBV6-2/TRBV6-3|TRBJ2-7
CASSPTGTGASYEQYF
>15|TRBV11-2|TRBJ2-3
CASSAGGQGIDTQYF
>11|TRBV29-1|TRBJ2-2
CSGLDTGELFF
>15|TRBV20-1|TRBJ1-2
CSARPTGGGDYGYTF
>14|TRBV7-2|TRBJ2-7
CASSSRSGSYEQYF
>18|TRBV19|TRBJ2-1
CASSRRQVTLSTYNEQFF
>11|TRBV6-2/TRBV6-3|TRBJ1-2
CASRSRGGGTF
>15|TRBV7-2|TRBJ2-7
CASSLLGTGAYEQYF
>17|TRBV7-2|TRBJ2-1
CASSLERTGSPYNEQFF
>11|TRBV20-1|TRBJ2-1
CSARKGTEQFF
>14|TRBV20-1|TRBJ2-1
CSAPAGGPKNEQFF
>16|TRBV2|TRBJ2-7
CASSEGFGTTGYEQYF
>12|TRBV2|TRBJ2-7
CASRDFTYEQYF
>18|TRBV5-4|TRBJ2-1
CASSPGLAGGPQRNEQFF
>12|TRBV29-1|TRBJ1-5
CSVEVPGQPQHF
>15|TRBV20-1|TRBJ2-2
CSASTPWEGTGELFF
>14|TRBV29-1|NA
CSVGAGDVTDTQHF
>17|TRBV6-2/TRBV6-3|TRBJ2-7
CASTSPARRGGGYEQYF
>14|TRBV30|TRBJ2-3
CAWTLAGVRDTQYF
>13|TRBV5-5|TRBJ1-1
CASSIWVDPEAFF
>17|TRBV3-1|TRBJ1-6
CASSQGPPGSTNSPLHF
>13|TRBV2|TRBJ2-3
CASVAGGTDTQYF
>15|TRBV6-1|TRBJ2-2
CASSASRLQSGELFF
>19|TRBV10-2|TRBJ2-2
CASRDPTSGRPRGTGELFF
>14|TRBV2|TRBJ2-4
CASSEYGEADIQYF
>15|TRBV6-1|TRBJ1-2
CASSEATGYAYGYTF
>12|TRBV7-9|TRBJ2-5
CASSFTEETQYF
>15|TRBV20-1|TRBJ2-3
CSASRLARSADTQYF
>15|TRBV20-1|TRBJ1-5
CSARDFGGPRDPQHF
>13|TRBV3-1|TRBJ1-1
CASSQDVGGGAFF
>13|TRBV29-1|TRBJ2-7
CSVDTGTPYEQYF
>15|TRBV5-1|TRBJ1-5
CASSSEGMGNQPQHF
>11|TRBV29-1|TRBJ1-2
CSGGQEYGYTF
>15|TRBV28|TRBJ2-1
CASSLARRGRGEQFF
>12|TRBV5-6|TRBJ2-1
CASSWNWNEQFF
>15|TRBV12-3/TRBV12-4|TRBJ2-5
CASRADRGRRETQYF
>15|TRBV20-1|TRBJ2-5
CSASRAGTGHETQYF
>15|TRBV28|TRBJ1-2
CASSPVVRGYDGYTF